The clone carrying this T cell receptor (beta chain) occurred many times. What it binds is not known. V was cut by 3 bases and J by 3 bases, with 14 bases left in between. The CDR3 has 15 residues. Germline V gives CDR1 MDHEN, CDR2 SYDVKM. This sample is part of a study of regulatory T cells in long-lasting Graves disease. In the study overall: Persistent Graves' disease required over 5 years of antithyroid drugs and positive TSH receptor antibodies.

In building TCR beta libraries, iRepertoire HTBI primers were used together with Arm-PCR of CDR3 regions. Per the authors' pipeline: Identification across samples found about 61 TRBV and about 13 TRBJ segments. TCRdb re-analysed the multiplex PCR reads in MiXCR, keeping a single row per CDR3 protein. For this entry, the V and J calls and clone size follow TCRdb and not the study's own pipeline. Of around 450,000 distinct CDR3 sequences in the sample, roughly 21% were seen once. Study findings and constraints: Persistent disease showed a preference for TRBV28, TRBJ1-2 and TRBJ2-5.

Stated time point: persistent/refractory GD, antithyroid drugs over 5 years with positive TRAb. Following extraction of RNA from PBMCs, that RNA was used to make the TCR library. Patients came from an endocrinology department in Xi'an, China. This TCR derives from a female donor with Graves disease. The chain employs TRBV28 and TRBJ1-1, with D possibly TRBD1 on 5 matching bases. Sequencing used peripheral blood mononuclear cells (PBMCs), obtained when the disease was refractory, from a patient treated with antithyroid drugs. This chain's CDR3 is CASSFSGRGDTEAFF. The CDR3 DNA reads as TGTGCCAGCAGTTTCTCGGGTAGGGGAGACACTGAAGCTTTCTTT.